The 16 T cell receptor beta chains presented below share a single source sample, sequenced in a study of immune evolution from preneoplasia to lung adenocarcinoma. Assay: immunoSEQ multiplex PCR; the TCRdb copy retains only in-frame clones and omits some. The sample has 14,000 or so clones; 75% to 90% are singletons. The sequenced sample was FFPE minimally invasive lung adenocarcinoma tissue. The receptor source for this set is a person in their 70s with lung adenocarcinoma.

This chain connects TRBV11-2 to TRBJ2-5; possible D gene TRBD1, 6 bases. The V gene's germline CDR1 is SGHAT and CDR2 FQNNGV. V lost 5 bases and J lost 5, with 15 bases in between. The CDR3 is made up of 14 amino acids. This CDR3 is CASSIRGVMETQYF. CDR3 in DNA: TGTGCCAGCAGCATCAGGGGCGTCATGGAGACCCAGTACTTC.

The gene calls are TRBV5-1 and TRBJ2-1; 7 positions match TRBD2. The trim removed 1 base at V and 4 bases at J, leaving 14 bases unmatched. Germline loops: CDR1 SGHRS, CDR2 YFSETQ. There are 18 residues in the CDR3. The DNA for the CDR3 is TGCGCCAGCAGCTTGAGGAGCGGGGCCACTCAGGGATACAATGAGCAGTTCTTC. This codes for CASSLRSGATQGYNEQFF.

The chain joins TRBV28 to TRBJ1-1; 11 bases agree with TRBD1. Trimming removed 5 bases from V and 6 bases from J; junction bases left unmatched: 11. The CDR3 is made up of 16 amino acids. Germline V gene lookup returns CDR1 MDHEN and CDR2 SYDVKM. CDR3 protein: CASSVLGQGEWSEAFF. The CDR3 coding sequence is TGTGCCAGCAGTGTACTGGGACAGGGGGAATGGTCTGAAGCTTTCTTT. Together with reference TRBV28 and TRBJ1-1, the CDR3 gives the full variable domain: DVKVTQSSRYLVKRTGEKVFLECVQDMDHENMFWYRQDPGLGLRLIYFSYDVKMKEKGDIPEGYSVSREKKERFSLILESASTNQTSMYLCASSVLGQGEWSEAFFGQGTRLTVV.

J is TRBJ1-6 and V is TRBV5-3; perhaps TRBD1 as D (6 bases). TRBV5-3 is an ORF, with its function uncertain. The CDR3 is made up of 15 amino acids. V lost 3 bases to trimming and J lost 8 bases, with 15 bases between them. CDR3 region: CARSSQKQGDSPLHF. The CDR3 DNA reads as TGTGCCAGAAGCTCCCAAAAACAGGGAGATTCACCCCTCCACTTT.

This clone was recorded only once. V gene TRBV7-3 combines with J gene TRBJ2-2; possibly TRBD2 for D (6 bases). Germline V lookup: CDR1 SGHTA, CDR2 FQGTGA. This CDR3 is built from 12 residues. Trimming shortened V by 5 bases and J by 6 bases, and 7 bases separated the two germline ends. CDR3 loop: CASSPGAGELFF. CDR3 coding DNA: TGTGCCAGCAGCCCGGGGGCCGGGGAGCTGTTTTTT.

The chain has TRBV28 and TRBJ2-1; no clear D. The germline V gene has CDR1 MDHEN and CDR2 SYDVKM. V lost 2 bases, J lost 2 bases, and 10 bases lay in between. The CDR3 runs to 15 residues. The CDR3 bases are TGTGCCAGCAGTTTAGGTGGGATTCCCTACAATGAGCAGTTCTTC. As protein: CASSLGGIPYNEQFF.

The chain is built from TRBV11-1 and TRBJ2-3; 12 positions agree with TRBD2. Germline CDR1 reads SGHAT; CDR2 reads FQDESV (reference sequence). The CDR3 totals 18 residues. The V segment lost 7 bases and the J segment 1 base; nucleotides outside the gene matches: 12. In DNA form, the CDR3 reads TGTGCCAGCACCCCGTCTAGCGGGAGGGCCTCGTGCACAGATACGCAGTATTTT. This gives the protein CASTPSSGRASCTDTQYF.

This chain connects TRBV2 to TRBJ2-1; 7 bases are a match to TRBD2. V gave up 5 bases and J gave up 5 bases; unmatched junction bases: 6. CDR1 SNHLY and CDR2 FYNNEI come from the germline V gene. The CDR3 loop spans 14 amino acids. CDR3 nucleotide sequence: TGTGCCAGCAGTTCGGGACTAAGGGACAATGAGCAGTTCTTC. Amino acid sequence: CASSSGLRDNEQFF.

This clone has just one count. The rearrangement uses TRBV5-4 and TRBJ2-3; 14 nucleotides align to TRBD2. Trimming took 3 bases from V and 3 from J; bases not matched to a gene: 3. Germline values: CDR1 SGHNT, CDR2 YYREEE (reference sequence). The CDR3 is 16 amino acids. The CDR3 spells CASSWGLAGVTDTQYF. The CDR3 DNA follows: TGTGCCAGCAGCTGGGGACTAGCGGGGGTGACAGATACGCAGTATTTT.

V usage is TRBV6-1 and J usage is TRBJ2-3; 9 positions agree with TRBD1. In germline, CDR1 is MNHNS, CDR2 SASEGT. Trimming took 3 bases from V and 10 from J; bases not matched to a gene: 11. CDR3 size: 15 residues. CDR3 bases: TGTGCCAGCAGTGACCCCGGGACAGGGAGGATTGCGCAGTATTTT. Its translation is CASSDPGTGRIAQYF.

This clone occurred once. The chain has TRBV11-3 and TRBJ1-1, with D hard to call. Trimming left V 3 bases short and J 1 base short, with 0 bases between. Germline V lookup: CDR1 SGHNT, CDR2 YENEEA. The CDR3 is 11 residues long. CDR3 residues: CASSLNTEAFF. For the CDR3, the DNA is TGTGCCAGCAGCTTGAACACTGAAGCTTTCTTT.

This clone was seen only a few times. The rearrangement links TRBV11-2 to TRBJ2-7; D unresolved. The CDR3 is 15 residues long. Per the germline V gene, CDR1 is SGHAT and CDR2 is FQNNGV. Trimming stripped 3 bases from V and 3 bases from J, with 15 bases between. CDR3 residues: CASSFRGANIYEQYF. The CDR3, as DNA: TGTGCCAGCAGCTTTAGAGGCGCGAACATCTACGAGCAGTACTTC.

The rearrangement links TRBV27 to TRBJ2-2, with unresolved D. The germline CDR1 and CDR2 sequences are MNHEY and SMNVEV (reference sequence). This CDR3 spans 12 amino acids. V was trimmed by 2 bases and J by 6 bases, leaving 4 bases between them. The CDR3 reads CASSLEPGELFF. Here the CDR3 DNA reads TGTGCCAGCAGTTTAGAGCCCGGGGAGCTGTTTTTT.

J is TRBJ1-2 and V is TRBV28, with TRBD1 matching 12 bases. Unmatched junction bases numbered 9, after V lost 8 bases and J lost 2 bases. Germline CDR1 is MDHEN and CDR2 is SYDVKM. The CDR3 sequence is 16 residues long. The CDR3 region has the DNA TGTGCCAGCTTCCCAACCGGGACAGGGGGCAACTATGGCTACACCTTC. This sequence encodes CASFPTGTGGNYGYTF.

Only one count was recorded for this clone. The chain couples TRBV29-1 to TRBJ2-7, with D unclear. The V gene's germline CDR1 is SQVTM and CDR2 ANQGSEA. The CDR3 is made up of 12 amino acids. The V and J ends lost 3 bases and 4 bases respectively, with 10 bases between them. This chain's CDR3 is CSVEEAGYEQYF. CDR3 nucleotide sequence: TGCAGCGTTGAGGAAGCAGGTTACGAGCAGTACTTC.

The V gene is TRBV28, the J gene TRBJ2-7; the D is unclear. Germline V lookup: CDR1 MDHEN, CDR2 SYDVKM. V lost 4 bases to trimming and J lost 1 base, with 8 bases between them. The CDR3 covers 13 residues. The DNA of the CDR3 is TGTGCCAGCAGTTGGGAACTGTCCTACGAGCAGTACTTC. It specifies CASSWELSYEQYF.